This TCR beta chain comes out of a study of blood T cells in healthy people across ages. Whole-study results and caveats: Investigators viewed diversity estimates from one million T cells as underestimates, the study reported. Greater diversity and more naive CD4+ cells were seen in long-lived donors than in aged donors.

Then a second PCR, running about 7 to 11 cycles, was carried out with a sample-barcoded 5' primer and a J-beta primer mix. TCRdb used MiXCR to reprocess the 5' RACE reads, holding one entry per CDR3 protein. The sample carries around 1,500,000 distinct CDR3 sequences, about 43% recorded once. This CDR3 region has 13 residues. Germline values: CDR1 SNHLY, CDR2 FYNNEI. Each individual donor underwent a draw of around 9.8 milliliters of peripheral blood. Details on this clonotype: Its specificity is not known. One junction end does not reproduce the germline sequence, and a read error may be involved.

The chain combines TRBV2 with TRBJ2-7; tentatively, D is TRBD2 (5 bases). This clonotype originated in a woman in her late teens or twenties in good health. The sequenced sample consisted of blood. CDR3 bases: TGTGCCAGCAGAACCGTCTGGGAGAACGAGCGGTACTTC. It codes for CASRTVWENERYF. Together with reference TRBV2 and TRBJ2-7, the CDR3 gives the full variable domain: EPEVTQTPSHQVTQMGQEVILRCVPISNHLYFYWYRQILGQKVEFLVSFYNNEISEKSEIFDDQFSVERPDGSNFTLKIRSTKLEDSAMYFCASRTVWENERYFGPGTRLTVT.